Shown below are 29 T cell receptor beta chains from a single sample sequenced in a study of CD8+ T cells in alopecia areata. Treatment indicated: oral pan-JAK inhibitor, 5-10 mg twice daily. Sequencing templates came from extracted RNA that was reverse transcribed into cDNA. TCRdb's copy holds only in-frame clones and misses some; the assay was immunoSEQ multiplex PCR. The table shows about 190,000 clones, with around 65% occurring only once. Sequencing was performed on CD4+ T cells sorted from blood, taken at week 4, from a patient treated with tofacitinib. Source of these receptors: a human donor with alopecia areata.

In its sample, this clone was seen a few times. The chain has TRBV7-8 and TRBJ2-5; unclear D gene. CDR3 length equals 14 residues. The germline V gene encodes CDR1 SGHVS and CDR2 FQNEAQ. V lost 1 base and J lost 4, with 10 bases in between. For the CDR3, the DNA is TGTGCCAGCAGCTTAGAAGTCTGGGGAGAGACCCAGTACTTC. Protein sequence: CASSLEVWGETQYF. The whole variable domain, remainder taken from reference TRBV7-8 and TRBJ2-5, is GAGVSQSPRYKVAKRGQDVALRCDPISGHVSLFWYQQALGQGPEFLTYFQNEAQLDKSGLPSDRFFAERPEGSVSTLKIQRTQQEDSAVYLCASSLEVWGETQYFGPGTRLLVL.

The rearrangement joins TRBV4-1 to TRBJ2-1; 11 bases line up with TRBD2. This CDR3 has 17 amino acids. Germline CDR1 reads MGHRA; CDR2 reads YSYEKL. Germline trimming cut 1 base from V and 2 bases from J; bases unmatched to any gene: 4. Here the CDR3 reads CASSQGHSGGAYNEQFF. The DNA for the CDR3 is TGCGCCAGCAGCCAAGGCCATAGCGGGGGGGCCTACAATGAGCAGTTCTTC.

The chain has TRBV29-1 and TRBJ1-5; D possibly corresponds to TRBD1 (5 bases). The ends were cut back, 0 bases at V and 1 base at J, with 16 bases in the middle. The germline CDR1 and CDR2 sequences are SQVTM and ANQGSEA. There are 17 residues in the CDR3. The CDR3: CSVEDQHRWKSNQPQHF. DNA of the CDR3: TGCAGCGTTGAAGATCAACACAGGTGGAAGAGCAATCAGCCCCAGCATTTT. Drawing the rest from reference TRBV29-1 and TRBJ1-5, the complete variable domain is SAVISQKPSRDICQRGTSLTIQCQVDSQVTMMFWYRQQPGQSLTLIATANQGSEATYESGFVIDKFPISRPNLTFSTLTVSNMSPEDSSIYLCSVEDQHRWKSNQPQHFGDGTRLSIL.

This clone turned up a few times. CDR3: CASSLGYGTEAFF. For the CDR3, the DNA is TGTGCCAGCTCACTTGGGTACGGCACTGAAGCTTTCTTT. The chain uses TRBV18 and TRBJ1-1; D is ambiguous. The V end lost 4 bases, the J end lost 4 bases, and 10 bases lay between the germline ends. The germline gives CDR1 KGHSH, CDR2 LQKENI. The CDR3 runs to 13 residues.

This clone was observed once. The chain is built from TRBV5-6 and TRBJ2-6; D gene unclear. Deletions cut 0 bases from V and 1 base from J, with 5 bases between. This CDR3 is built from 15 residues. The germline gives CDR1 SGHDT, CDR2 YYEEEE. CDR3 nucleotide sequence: TGTGCCAGCAGCTTGGGAGTATCTGGGGCCAACGTCCTGACTTTC. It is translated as CASSLGVSGANVLTF.

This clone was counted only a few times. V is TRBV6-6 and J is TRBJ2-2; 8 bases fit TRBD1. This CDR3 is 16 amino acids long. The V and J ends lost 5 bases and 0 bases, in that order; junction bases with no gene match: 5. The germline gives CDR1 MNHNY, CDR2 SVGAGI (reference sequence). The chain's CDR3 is CASSKGQGPNTGELFF. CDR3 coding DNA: TGTGCCAGCAGTAAAGGACAGGGCCCGAACACCGGGGAGCTGTTTTTT.

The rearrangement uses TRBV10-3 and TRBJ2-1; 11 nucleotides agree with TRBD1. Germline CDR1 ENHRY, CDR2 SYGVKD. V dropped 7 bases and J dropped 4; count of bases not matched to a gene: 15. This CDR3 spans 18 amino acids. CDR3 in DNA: TGTGCCATCACTCGGGACAGGGGGTCAGAACCGGGGTACAATGAGCAGTTCTTC. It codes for CAITRDRGSEPGYNEQFF.

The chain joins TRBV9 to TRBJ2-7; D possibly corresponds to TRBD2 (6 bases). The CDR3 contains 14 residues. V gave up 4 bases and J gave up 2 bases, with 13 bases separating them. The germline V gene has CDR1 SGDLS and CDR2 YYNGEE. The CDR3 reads CASSPRGGAYEQYF. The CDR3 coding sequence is TGTGCCAGCAGCCCCCGTGGAGGGGCCTACGAGCAGTACTTC. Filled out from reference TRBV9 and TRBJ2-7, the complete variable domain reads DSGVTQTPKHLITATGQRVTLRCSPRSGDLSVYWYQQSLDQGLQFLIQYYNGEERAKGNILERFSAQQFPDLHSELNLSSLELGDSALYFCASSPRGGAYEQYFGPGTRLTVT.

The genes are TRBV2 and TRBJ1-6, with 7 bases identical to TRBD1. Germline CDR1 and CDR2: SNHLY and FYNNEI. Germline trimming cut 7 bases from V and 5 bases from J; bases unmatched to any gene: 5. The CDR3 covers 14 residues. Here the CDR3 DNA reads TGTGCCAGCAAGGGGGACAGCCATAATTCACCCCTCCACTTT. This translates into CASKGDSHNSPLHF.

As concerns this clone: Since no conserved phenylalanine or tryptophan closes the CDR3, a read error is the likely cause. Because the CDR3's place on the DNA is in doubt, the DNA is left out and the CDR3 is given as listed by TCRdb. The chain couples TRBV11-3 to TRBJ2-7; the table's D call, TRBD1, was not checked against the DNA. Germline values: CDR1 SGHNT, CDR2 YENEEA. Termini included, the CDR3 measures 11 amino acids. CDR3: CASSLDKTGPI.

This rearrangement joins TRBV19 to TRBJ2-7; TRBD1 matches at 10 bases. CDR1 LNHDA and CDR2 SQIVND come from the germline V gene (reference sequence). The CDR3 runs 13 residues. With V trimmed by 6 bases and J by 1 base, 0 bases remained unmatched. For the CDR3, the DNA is TGTGCCAGTAGGGGACAGGGGTCCTACGAGCAGTACTTC. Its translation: CASRGQGSYEQYF.

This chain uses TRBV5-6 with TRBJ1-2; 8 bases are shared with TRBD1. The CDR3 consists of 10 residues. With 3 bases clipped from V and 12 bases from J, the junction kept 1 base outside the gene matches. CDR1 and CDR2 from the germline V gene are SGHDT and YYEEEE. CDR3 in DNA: TGTGCCAGCAGCTCGGGACAGGACACCTTC. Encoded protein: CASSSGQDTF.

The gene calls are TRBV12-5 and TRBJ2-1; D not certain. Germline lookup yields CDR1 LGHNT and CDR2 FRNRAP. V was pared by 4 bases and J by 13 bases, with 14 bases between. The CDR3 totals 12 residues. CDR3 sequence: CASGSSTGPQFF. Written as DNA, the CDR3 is TGTGCTAGTGGTTCCAGCACCGGGCCCCAGTTCTTC.

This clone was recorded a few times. In DNA form, the CDR3 reads TGTGCCAGCAGCCCCCGGGACAGGGGAACAGATACGCAGTATTTT. Protein product: CASSPRDRGTDTQYF. The chain uses TRBV11-2 and TRBJ2-3; TRBD1 aligns across 10 bases. V shed 5 bases and J 3 bases; nucleotides not matched to a gene: 5. Germline CDR1 SGHAT, CDR2 FQNNGV. The CDR3 sequence is 15 residues long.

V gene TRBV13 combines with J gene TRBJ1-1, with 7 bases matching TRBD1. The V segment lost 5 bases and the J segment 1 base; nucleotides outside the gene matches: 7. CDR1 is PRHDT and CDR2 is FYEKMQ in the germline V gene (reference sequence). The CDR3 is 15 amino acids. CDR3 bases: TGTGCCAGCAGCAAAGGGACAGCAAAGAACACTGAAGCTTTCTTT. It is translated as CASSKGTAKNTEAFF.

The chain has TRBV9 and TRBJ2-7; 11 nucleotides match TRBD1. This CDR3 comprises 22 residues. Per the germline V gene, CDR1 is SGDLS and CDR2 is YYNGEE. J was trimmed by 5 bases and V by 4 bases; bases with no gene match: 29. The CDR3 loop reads CASSPSIGGWTGGALETDEQYF. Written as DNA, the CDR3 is TGTGCCAGCAGCCCCTCGATTGGGGGATGGACAGGGGGCGCGTTGGAGACCGACGAGCAGTACTTC.

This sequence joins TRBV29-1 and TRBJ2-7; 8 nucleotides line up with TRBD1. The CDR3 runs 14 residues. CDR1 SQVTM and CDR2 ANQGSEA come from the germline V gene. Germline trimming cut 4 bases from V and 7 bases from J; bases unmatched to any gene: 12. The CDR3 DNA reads TGCAGCGTTGTCCCGGGACAGGTTTCGGGAGAGCAGTACTTC. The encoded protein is CSVVPGQVSGEQYF.

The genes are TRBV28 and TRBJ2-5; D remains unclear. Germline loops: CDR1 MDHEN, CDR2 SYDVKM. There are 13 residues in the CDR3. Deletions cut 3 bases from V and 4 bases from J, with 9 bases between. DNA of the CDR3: TGTGCCAGCAGTTTTGCAGGCAGAGAGACCCAGTACTTC. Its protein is CASSFAGRETQYF. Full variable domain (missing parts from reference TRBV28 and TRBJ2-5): DVKVTQSSRYLVKRTGEKVFLECVQDMDHENMFWYRQDPGLGLRLIYFSYDVKMKEKGDIPEGYSVSREKKERFSLILESASTNQTSMYLCASSFAGRETQYFGPGTRLLVL.

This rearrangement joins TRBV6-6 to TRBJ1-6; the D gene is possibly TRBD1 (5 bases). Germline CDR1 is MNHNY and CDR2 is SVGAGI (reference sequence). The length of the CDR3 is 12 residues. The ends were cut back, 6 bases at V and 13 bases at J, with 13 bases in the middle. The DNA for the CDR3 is TGTGCCAGCAGCCCTCCGGGGGGTCCCCTCCACTTT. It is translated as CASSPPGGPLHF.

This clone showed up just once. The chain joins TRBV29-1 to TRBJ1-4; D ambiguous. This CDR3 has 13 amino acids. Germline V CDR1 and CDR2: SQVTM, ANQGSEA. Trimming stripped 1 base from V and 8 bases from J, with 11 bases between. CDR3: CSVEAPLSEKLFF. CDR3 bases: TGCAGCGTTGAAGCCCCCCTTTCCGAAAAACTGTTTTTT.

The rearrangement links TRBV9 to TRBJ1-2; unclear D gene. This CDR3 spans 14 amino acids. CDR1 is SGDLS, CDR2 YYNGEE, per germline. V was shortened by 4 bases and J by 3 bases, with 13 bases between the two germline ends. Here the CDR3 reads CASSSRGGYYGYTF. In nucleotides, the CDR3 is TGTGCCAGCAGCTCACGGGGAGGGTACTATGGCTACACCTTC.

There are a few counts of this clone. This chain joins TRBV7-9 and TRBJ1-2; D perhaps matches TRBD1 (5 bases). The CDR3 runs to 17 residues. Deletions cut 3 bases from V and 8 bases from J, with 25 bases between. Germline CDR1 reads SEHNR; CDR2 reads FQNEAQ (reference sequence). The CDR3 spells CASSLLKESRGGTGYTF. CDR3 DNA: TGTGCCAGCAGCTTGTTGAAGGAGTCGAGAGGTGGGACCGGCTACACCTTC.

CDR3 nucleotides: TGTGCCAGCAGTGGCCGACTAGCGGGGGACAATGAGCAGTTCTTC. It specifies CASSGRLAGDNEQFF. The rearrangement links TRBV6-1 to TRBJ2-1; 12 bases match TRBD2. V dropped 4 bases and J dropped 5; count of bases not matched to a gene: 3. The germline V gene encodes CDR1 MNHNS and CDR2 SASEGT. This CDR3 has 15 amino acids.

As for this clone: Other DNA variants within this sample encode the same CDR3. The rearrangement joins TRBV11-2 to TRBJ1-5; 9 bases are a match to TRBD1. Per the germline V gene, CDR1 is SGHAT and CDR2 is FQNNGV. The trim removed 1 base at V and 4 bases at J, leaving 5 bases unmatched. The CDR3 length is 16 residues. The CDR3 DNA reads TGTGCCAGCAGCTTAGGGACGACAGGGGGAAATCAGCCCCAGCATTTT. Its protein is CASSLGTTGGNQPQHF.

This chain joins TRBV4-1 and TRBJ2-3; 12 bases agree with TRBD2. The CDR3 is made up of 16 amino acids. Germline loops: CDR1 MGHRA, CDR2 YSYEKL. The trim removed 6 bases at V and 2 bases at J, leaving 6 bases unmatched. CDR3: CASRPGLAGLTDTQYF. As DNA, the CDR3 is TGCGCCAGCAGACCGGGACTAGCGGGCCTCACAGATACGCAGTATTTT.

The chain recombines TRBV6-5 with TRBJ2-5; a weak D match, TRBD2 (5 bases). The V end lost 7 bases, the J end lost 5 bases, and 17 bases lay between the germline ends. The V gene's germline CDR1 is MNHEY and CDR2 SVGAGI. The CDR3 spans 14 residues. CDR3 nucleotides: TGTGCCAGCACCGATTCTGGGTCGGGGGAGACCCAGTACTTC. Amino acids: CASTDSGSGETQYF.

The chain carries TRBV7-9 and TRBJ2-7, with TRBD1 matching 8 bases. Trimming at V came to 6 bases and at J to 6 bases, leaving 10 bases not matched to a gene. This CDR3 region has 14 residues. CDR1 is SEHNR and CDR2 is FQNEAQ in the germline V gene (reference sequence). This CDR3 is CASRLGDRTGEQYF. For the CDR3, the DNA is TGTGCCAGCAGACTAGGGGACAGGACGGGCGAGCAGTACTTC. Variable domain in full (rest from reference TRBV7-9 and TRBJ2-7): DTGVSQNPRHKITKRGQNVTFRCDPISEHNRLYWYRQTLGQGPEFLTYFQNEAQLEKSRLLSDRFSAERPKGSFSTLEIQRTEQGDSAMYLCASRLGDRTGEQYFGPGTRLTVT.

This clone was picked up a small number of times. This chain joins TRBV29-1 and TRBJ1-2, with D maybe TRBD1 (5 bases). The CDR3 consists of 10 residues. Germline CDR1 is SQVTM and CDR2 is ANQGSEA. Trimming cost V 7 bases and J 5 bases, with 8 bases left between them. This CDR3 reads CSAWGYGYTF. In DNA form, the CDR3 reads TGCAGCGCTTGGGGGTATGGCTACACCTTC.

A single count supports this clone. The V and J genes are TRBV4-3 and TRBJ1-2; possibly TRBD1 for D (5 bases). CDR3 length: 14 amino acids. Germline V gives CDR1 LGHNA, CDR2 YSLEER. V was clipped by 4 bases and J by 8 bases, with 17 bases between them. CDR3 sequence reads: CASSPPGGRTGYTF. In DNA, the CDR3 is TGCGCCAGCAGCCCCCCCGGGGGAAGGACGGGCTACACCTTC.